The rows below give T cell receptor beta chains drawn from one sample of a study of T-cell reconstitution after alpha-beta-depleted transplantation in children. TCRdb reprocessed the PCR reads with MiXCR, giving one entry per CDR3 protein. The profile shows under 300,000 distinct CDR3 sequences, roughly 10% of them singletons. Sequenced here: peripheral blood, sampled 180 days after TCRalphabeta/CD19-depleted stem cell transplant. Source of these receptors: a male patient aged 2 to 10 who had a stem cell transplant for chronic granulomatous disease, so the T cells may come from the graft donor. Each CDR3 is given with its conserved first and last residue.

j_gene,v_gene,CDR3aa
TRBJ2-7,TRBV7-2,CASSPGGPLREQYF
TRBJ2-5,TRBV11-3,CASSLENQETQYF
TRBJ2-5,TRBV7-9,CASSLARTSGKETQYF
TRBJ2-7,TRBV5-1,CASSWDRGAYEQYF
TRBJ2-3,TRBV7-9,CASSSAQGALADTQYF
TRBJ1-1,TRBV18,CASSPPGILNTEAFF
TRBJ1-1,TRBV11-2,CASSPTRGDSGKTEAFF
TRBJ2-7,TRBV28,CASSAYGSGRAYEQYF
TRBJ1-5,TRBV12-3/TRBV12-4,CASSLSNPEPQHF
TRBJ1-5,TRBV5-1,CASSRGTGGYQPQHF
TRBJ2-1,TRBV27,CASSLIAGAYNEQFF
TRBJ2-5,TRBV4-2,CASSHQWGSERPQYF
TRBJ2-5,TRBV5-1,CASSLALGLETQYF
TRBJ1-3,TRBV19,CASRFANTIYF
TRBJ2-7,TRBV10-3,CAISESKRLGGPYSYEQYF
TRBJ2-5,TRBV15,CATSARLQETQYF
TRBJ2-5,TRBV20-1,CSGDNGSKETQYF
TRBJ2-7,TRBV7-3,CASSLNGIPSYEQYF
TRBJ2-7,TRBV6-1,CASSWGLAYEQYF
TRBJ1-1,TRBV6-1,CASRLTLQGAQAFF
TRBJ2-1,TRBV12-3/TRBV12-4,CASTVTGTNNEQFF
TRBJ2-7,TRBV5-1,CASSSGLADNSYEQYF
TRBJ2-7,TRBV20-1,CSASRVYEQYF
TRBJ2-1,TRBV5-8,CASSTNRGNYNEQFF
TRBJ1-6,TRBV7-9,CASSLGPGSPLHF
TRBJ2-1,TRBV12-3/TRBV12-4,CASSVRLAESSYNEQFF
TRBJ2-3,TRBV20-1,CSASGLAGATQYF
TRBJ1-3,TRBV18,CASSPSGGGNTIYF
TRBJ2-1,TRBV7-9,CASSLGPGREQFF
TRBJ2-1,TRBV20-1,CSARDLWEQFF
TRBJ1-5,TRBV2,CASSNDRVGNQPQHF
TRBJ2-5,TRBV29-1,CSVGVPKETQYF
TRBJ1-1,TRBV14,CASSPTGGSAEAFF
TRBJ2-3,TRBV7-6,CASSVLSGASTDTQYF
TRBJ1-2,TRBV3-1,CASSPTDTGGSYGYTF
TRBJ2-7,TRBV20-1,CSARDAGLAGREYF
TRBJ2-1,TRBV20-1,CSARVLAGANEQFF
TRBJ2-1,TRBV7-7,CASSLGRDIHNEQFF